The TCR beta chain under discussion was sequenced for a study of blood T cell repertoires in COVID-19. Study overall: Nucleic acid was either cDNA or gDNA, and it came from T cells, B-cell-depleted T cells, or PBMCs.

Germline V gene data show CDR1 as GTSNPN and CDR2 as SVGIG (reference sequence). The V and J ends lost 0 bases and 5 bases respectively, with 10 bases between them. CDR3 size: 13 residues. Some clones are missing from TCRdb's copy, which holds only in-frame ones; the method was immunoSEQ multiplex PCR. The sample lists roughly 170,000 clones; roughly nine tenths were seen once. The TCR comes from a man aged 65 to 79 with active or convalescent COVID-19. Input material: peripheral blood. This rearrangement joins TRBV30 to TRBJ1-2; possible D gene TRBD1, 5 bases. CDR3 coding DNA: TGTGCCTGGAGTGTGGCCGCAGGGTATGGCTACACCTTC. Residues: CAWSVAAGYGYTF.